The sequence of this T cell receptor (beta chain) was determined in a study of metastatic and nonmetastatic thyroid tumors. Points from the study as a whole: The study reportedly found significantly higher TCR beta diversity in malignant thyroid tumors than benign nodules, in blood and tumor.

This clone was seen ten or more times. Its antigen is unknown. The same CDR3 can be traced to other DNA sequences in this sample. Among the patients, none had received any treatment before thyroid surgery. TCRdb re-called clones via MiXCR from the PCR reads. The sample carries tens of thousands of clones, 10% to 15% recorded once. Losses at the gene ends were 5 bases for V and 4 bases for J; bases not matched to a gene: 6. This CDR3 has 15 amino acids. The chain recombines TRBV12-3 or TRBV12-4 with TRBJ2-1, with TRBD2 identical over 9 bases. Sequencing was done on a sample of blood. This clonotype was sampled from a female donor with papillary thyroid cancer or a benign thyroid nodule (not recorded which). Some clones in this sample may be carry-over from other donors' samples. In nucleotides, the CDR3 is TGTGCCAGCAGTCCTCTAGCGGGAAATTACAATGAGCAGTTCTTC. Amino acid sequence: CASSPLAGNYNEQFF.